The following is a TCR beta chain sequence with its context. Repertoires were generated with immunoSEQ multiplex PCR, while TCRdb's copy carries only in-frame clones and drops some. The sample consists of approximately 79,000 clones, roughly 92% of them appearing once. The data stem from a study of T cell changes during pregnancy in multiple sclerosis. The CDR3 totals 13 residues. Looked up from germline, CDR1 is SNHLY and CDR2 is FYNNEI. The V gene lost 8 bases and the J gene lost 7 bases, with 15 bases spanning the gap. This sample comprised CD4+ T cells from peripheral blood mononuclear cells, obtained before pregnancy. This rearrangement joins TRBV2 to TRBJ2-1; weak D call: TRBD2 (6 bases). This TCR came from a female donor with multiple sclerosis, enrolled in a pregnancy study. The CDR3 protein is CASGGNDENEQFF. CDR3 DNA: TGTGCCAGCGGGGGGAATGATGAGAATGAGCAGTTCTTC. The complete variable domain, with remaining parts taken from reference TRBV2 and TRBJ2-1, reads EPEVTQTPSHQVTQMGQEVILRCVPISNHLYFYWYRQILGQKVEFLVSFYNNEISEKSEIFDDQFSVERPDGSNFTLKIRSTKLEDSAMYFCASGGNDENEQFFGPGTRLTVL.